This T cell receptor (beta chain) emerged from a study of blood T cell repertoires in COVID-19. The method was immunoSEQ multiplex PCR; TCRdb's version includes in-frame clones alone and lacks a portion of them. The sample yields some 50,000 clones, just over 90% seen once. Trimming removed 3 bases from V and 5 bases from J; junction bases left unmatched: 7. The germline CDR1 and CDR2 sequences are SGHRS and YFSETQ. This CDR3 contains 15 residues. The TCR was taken from a man aged 40-49 years with acute or convalescent COVID-19. V is TRBV5-1 and J is TRBJ2-5; 10 positions agree with TRBD1. The sequenced material came from peripheral blood. This CDR3 is CASSSPGQGTETQYF. CDR3 bases: TGCGCCAGCAGCTCCCCGGGACAGGGGACGGAGACCCAGTACTTC.